This T cell receptor (beta chain) was captured in a study of beta chain features in type 1 diabetes. Regarding the study as a whole: In type 1 diabetes patients, VDJ junctions had fewer insertions; deletions at these junctions were more frequent.

All of the isolated RNA was reverse transcribed, so expressed TCRB transcripts were sequenced. Measured with immunoSEQ multiplex PCR; TCRdb has only the in-frame clones, and not every one. Here the sample spans more than 150,000 clones, around 13% being singletons. The authors took one heparinised blood draw, averaging roughly 100 mL, from each donor. The CDR3 spans 11 residues. Germline V gene lookup returns CDR1 MNHNY and CDR2 SVGAGI (reference sequence). Trimming took 5 bases from V and 14 from J, leaving 13 bases between them. With regard to this clone: Its specificity is not known.

The clonotype comes from a woman between 18 and 29 years old in good health. The sample comprised central memory CD4+ T cells from blood. The chain joins TRBV6-6 to TRBJ2-1; TRBD2 might be the D (5 bases). The CDR3 sequence: CASSTFSVEFF. The DNA of the CDR3 is TGTGCCAGCAGTACATTTAGCGTCGAGTTCTTC.